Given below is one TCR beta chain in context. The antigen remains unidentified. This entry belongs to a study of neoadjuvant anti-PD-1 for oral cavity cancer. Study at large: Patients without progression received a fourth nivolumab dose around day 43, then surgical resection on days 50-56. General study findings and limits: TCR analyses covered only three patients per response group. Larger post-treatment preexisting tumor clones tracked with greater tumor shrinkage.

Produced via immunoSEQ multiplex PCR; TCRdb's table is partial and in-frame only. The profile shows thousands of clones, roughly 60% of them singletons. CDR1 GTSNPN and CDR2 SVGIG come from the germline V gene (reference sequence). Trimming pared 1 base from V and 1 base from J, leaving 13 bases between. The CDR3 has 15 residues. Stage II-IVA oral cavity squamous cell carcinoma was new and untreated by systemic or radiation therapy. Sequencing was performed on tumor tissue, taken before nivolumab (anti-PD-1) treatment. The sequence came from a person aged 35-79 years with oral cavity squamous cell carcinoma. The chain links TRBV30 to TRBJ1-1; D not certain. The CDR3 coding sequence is TGTGCCTGGAGTGCCCGCGGGCTGGGGAACACTGAAGCTTTCTTT. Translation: CAWSARGLGNTEAFF.